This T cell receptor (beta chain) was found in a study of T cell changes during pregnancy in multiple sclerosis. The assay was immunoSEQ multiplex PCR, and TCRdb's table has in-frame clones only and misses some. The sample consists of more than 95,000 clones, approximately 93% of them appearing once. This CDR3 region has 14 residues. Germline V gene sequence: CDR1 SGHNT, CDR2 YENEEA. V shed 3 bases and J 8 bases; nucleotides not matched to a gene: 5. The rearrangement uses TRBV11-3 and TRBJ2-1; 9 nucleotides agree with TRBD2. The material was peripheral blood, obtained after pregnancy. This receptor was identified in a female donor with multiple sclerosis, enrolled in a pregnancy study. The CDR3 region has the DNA TGTGCCAGCAGCTTGGGACTAGCTATCGATGAGCAGTTCTTC. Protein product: CASSLGLAIDEQFF.